The TCR beta chain described here comes from a study of T cell responses to AZD1222 COVID-19 vaccine. Clones were read by immunoSEQ multiplex PCR, and TCRdb kept only the in-frame ones, dropping some. Of roughly 150,000 clones in the sample, roughly 91% were seen once. General study points: Nearly half of unique spike-specific TCRs reportedly avoided B.1.351 and B.1.1.7 mutated regions. Donors were largely white British and mainly female; clonal diversity was possibly underestimated. Spike as a whole was targeted by vaccine-associated CD4 TCRs, dominant at 160-218 and 743-854.

This clone came up once. Antigen: not known. Per the germline V gene, CDR1 is SGHAT and CDR2 is FQNNGV. The CDR3 totals 15 residues. Trimming removed 0 bases at V and 5 bases at J, with 13 bases between. The analysis combined second doses at about 4 or about 12 weeks. This TCR came from an adult who received the AZD1222 COVID-19 vaccine. The V gene is TRBV11-2, the J gene TRBJ1-2; weak D call: TRBD1 (6 bases). The starting material was peripheral blood, obtained 28 days after the second AZD1222 dose. CDR3 sequence (DNA): TGTGCCAGCAGCTTAGATTCCGGGACAATGTATGGCTACACCTTC. This sequence encodes CASSLDSGTMYGYTF.